The clone carrying this T cell receptor beta chain occurred once. The antigen is unknown. These data originate in a study of OX40 agonist ivuxolimab in advanced cancers. Findings of the study overall: In general, CD8+ T cells held more expanded clones than CD4+ did, on average.

The repertoire was sequenced with immunoSEQ multiplex PCR; TCRdb's copy has only in-frame clones and lacks some. The data show nearly 85,000 clones, approximately 82% seen once. The CDR3 sequence is 19 residues long. V lost 4 bases to trimming and J lost 0 bases, with 20 bases between them. CDR1 SGHRS and CDR2 YFSETQ come from the germline V gene. The V call is TRBV5-1, the J call TRBJ2-6; possible D gene TRBD1, 6 bases. Sample: CD4+ or CD8+ T cells sorted from blood, taken in a trial of the OX40 agonist ivuxolimab. This sequence was found in an adult with an advanced solid tumor such as melanoma, head and neck, liver or kidney cancer. The CDR3 here is CASSTKLGQPNSGANVLTF. For the CDR3, the DNA is TGCGCCAGCAGCACCAAACTCGGACAGCCCAACTCTGGGGCCAACGTCCTGACTTTC.